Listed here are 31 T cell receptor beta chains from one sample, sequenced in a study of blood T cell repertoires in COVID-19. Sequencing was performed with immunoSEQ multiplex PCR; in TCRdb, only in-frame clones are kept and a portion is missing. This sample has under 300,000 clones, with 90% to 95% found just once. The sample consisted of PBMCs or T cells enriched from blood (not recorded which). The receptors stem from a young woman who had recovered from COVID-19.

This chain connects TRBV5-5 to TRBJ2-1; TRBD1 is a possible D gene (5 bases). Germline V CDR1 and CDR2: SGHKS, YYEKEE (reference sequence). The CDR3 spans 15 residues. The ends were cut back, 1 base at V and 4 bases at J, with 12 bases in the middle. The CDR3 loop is CASSLSPGSYNEQFF. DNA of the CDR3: TGTGCCAGCAGCTTGAGCCCAGGGTCGTACAATGAGCAGTTCTTC.

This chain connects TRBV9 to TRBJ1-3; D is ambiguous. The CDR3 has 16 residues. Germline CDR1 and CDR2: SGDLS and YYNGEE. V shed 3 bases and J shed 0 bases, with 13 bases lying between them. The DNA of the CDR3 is TGTGCCAGCAGCGCCGACAACAAACCCTCTGGAAACACCATATATTTT. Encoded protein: CASSADNKPSGNTIYF.

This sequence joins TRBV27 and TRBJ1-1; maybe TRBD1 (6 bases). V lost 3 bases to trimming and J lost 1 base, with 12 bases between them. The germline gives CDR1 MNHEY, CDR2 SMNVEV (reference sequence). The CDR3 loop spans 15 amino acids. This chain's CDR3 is CASSFLDRPNTEAFF. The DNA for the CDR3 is TGTGCCAGCAGTTTCCTCGACAGGCCGAACACTGAAGCTTTCTTT.

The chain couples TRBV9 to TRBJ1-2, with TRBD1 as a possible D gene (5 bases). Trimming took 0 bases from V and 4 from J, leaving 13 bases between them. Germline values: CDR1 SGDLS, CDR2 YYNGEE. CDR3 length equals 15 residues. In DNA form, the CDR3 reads TGTGCCAGCAGCGTAGCGGGGGATACGAGCTATGGCTACACCTTC. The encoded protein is CASSVAGDTSYGYTF.

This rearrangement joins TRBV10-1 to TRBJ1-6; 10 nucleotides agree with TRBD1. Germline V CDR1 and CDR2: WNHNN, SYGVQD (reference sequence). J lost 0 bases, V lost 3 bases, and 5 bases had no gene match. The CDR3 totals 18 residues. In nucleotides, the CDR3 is TGCGCCAGCAGTGATGGGACAGGGGCCTGCTCCTATAATTCACCCCTCCACTTT. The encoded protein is CASSDGTGACSYNSPLHF.

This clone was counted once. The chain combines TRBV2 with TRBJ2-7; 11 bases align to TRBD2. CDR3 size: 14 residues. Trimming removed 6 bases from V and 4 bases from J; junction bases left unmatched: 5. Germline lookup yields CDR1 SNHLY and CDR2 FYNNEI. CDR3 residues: CASSETSGIYEQYF. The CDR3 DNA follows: TGTGCCAGCAGCGAGACTAGCGGGATTTACGAGCAGTACTTC.

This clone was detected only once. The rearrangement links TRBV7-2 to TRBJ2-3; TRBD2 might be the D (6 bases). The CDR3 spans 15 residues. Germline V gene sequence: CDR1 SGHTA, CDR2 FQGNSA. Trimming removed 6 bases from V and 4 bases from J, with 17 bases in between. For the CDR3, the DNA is TGTGCCAGCAGACGCGGGACTGCCGAGCCAGATACGCAGTATTTT. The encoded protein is CASRRGTAEPDTQYF. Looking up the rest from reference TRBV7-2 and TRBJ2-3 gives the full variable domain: GAGVSQSPSNKVTEKGKDVELRCDPISGHTALYWYRQSLGQGLEFLIYFQGNSAPDKSGLPSDRFSAERTGGSVSTLTIQRTQQEDSAVYLCASRRGTAEPDTQYFGPGTRLTVL.

This chain's CDR3 is CAISQYQETQYF. CDR3 DNA sequence: TGTGCCATCAGCCAGTACCAAGAGACCCAGTACTTC. This sequence joins TRBV10-3 and TRBJ2-5; D remains unclear. V lost 6 bases to trimming and J lost 0 bases, with 5 bases between them. Germline V lookup: CDR1 ENHRY, CDR2 SYGVKD. This CDR3 contains 12 residues.

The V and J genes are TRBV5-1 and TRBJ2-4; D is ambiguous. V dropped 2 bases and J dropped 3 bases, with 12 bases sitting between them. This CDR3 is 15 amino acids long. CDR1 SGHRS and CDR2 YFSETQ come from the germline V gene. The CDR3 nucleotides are TGCGCCAGCAGCTTACAGACCGGTCTCAAAAACATTCAGTACTTC. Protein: CASSLQTGLKNIQYF.

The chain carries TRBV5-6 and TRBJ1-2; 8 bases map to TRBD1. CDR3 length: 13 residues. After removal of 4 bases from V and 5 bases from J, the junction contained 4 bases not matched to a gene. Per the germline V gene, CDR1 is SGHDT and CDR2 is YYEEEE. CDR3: CASSVRGRYGYTF. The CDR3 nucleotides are TGTGCCAGCAGCGTCAGGGGGCGGTATGGCTACACCTTC. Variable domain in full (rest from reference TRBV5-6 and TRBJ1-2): DAGVTQSPTHLIKTRGQQVTLRCSPKSGHDTVSWYQQALGQGPQFIFQYYEEEERQRGNFPDRFSGHQFPNYSSELNVNALLLGDSALYLCASSVRGRYGYTFGSGTRLTVV.

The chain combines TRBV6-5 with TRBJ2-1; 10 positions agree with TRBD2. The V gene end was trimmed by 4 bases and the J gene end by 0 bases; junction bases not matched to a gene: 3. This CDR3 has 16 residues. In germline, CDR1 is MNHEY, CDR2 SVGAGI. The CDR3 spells CASSFIAGGSYNEQFF. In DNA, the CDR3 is TGTGCCAGCAGTTTCATAGCGGGGGGCTCCTACAATGAGCAGTTCTTC.

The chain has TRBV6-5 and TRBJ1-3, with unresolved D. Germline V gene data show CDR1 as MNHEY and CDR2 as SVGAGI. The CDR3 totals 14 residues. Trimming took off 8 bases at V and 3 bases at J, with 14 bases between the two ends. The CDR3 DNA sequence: TGTGCCAGCGGTCAGTTATCGGGTGGAAACACCATATATTTT. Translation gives CASGQLSGGNTIYF.

CDR3 loop: CASSLGGDYGYTF. DNA of the CDR3: TGTGCCAGCAGTTTAGGGGGCGACTATGGCTACACCTTC. This chain connects TRBV12-3 or TRBV12-4 to TRBJ1-2; TRBD1 is a possible D gene (5 bases). Trimming took 1 base from V and 3 from J, leaving 6 bases between them. The CDR3 sequence is 13 residues long.

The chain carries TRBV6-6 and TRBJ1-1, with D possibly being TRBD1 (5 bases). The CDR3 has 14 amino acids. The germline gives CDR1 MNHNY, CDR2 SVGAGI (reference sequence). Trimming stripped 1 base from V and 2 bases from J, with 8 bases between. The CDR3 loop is CASSYFRANTEAFF. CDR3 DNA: TGTGCCAGCAGTTACTTCAGGGCCAACACTGAAGCTTTCTTT.

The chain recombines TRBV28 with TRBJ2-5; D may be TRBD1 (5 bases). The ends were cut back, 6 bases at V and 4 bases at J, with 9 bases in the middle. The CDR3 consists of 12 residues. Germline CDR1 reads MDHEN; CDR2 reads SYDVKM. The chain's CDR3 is CASRTEIETQYF. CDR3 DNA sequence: TGTGCCAGCAGGACAGAGATAGAGACCCAGTACTTC.

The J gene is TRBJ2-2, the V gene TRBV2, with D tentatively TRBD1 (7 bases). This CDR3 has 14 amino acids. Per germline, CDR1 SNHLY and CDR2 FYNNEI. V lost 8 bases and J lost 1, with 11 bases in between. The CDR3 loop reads CASVQGGNTGELFF. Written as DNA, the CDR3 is TGTGCCAGCGTCCAGGGGGGGAACACCGGGGAGCTGTTTTTT.

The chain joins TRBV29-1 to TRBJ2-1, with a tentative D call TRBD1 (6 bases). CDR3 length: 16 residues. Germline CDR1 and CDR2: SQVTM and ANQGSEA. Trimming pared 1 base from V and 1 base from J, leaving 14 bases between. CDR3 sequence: CSVEGDIEGSYNEQFF. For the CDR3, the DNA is TGCAGCGTTGAAGGGGACATCGAGGGATCCTACAATGAGCAGTTCTTC.

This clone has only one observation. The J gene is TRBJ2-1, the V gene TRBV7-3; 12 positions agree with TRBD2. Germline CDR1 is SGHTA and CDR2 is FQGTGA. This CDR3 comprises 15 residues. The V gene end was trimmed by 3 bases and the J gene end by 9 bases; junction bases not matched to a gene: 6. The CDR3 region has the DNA TGTGCCAGCAGCTTTTGGACTAGCGGGGAGCTTGAGCAGTTCTTC. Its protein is CASSFWTSGELEQFF. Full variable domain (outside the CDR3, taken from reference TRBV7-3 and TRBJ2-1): GAGVSQTPSNKVTEKGKYVELRCDPISGHTALYWYRQSLGQGPEFLIYFQGTGAADDSGLPNDRFFAVRPEGSVSTLKIQRTERGDSAVYLCASSFWTSGELEQFFGPGTRLTVL.

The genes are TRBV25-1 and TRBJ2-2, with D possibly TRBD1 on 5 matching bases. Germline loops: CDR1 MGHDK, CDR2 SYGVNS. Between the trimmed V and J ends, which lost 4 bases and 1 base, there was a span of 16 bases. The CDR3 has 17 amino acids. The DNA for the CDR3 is TGTGCCAGCAGTGGCCCCGACAGCCAAGAGAACACCGGGGAGCTGTTTTTT. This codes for CASSGPDSQENTGELFF.

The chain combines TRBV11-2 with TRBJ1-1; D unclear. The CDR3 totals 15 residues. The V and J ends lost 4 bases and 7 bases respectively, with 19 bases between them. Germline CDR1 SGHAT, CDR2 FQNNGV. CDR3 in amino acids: CASSSSYNRGGEAFF. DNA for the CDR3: TGTGCCAGCAGCTCATCATATAACCGCGGCGGTGAAGCTTTCTTT.

CDR3 in amino acids: CASSDGRRGGADTQYF. The DNA of the CDR3 is TGTGCCAGCAGTGATGGTAGGCGGGGGGGCGCAGATACGCAGTATTTT. The V and J genes are TRBV2 and TRBJ2-3; 9 nucleotides align to TRBD2. V was pared by 3 bases and J by 4 bases, with 8 bases of the junction left unmatched. Germline loops: CDR1 SNHLY, CDR2 FYNNEI. CDR3 size: 16 residues.

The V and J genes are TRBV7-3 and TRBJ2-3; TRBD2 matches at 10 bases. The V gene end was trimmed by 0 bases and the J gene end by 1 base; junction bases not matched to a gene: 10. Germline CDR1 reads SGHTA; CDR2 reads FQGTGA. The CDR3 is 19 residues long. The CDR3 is CASSLTGGLAGVGTDTQYF. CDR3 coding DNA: TGTGCCAGCAGCTTAACGGGGGGTCTAGCGGGAGTTGGCACAGATACGCAGTATTTT.

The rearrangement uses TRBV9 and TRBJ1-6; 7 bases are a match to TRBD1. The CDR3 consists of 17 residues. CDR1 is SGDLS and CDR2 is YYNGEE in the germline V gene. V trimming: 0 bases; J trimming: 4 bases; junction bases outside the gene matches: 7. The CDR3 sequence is CASSVGQGGVYNSPLHF. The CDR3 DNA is TGTGCCAGCAGCGTAGGACAGGGCGGAGTTTATAATTCACCCCTCCACTTT.

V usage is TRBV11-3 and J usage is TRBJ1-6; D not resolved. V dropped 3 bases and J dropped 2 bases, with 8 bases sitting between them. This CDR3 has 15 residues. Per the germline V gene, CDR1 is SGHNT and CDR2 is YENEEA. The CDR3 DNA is TGTGCCAGCAGCTTCTCCATAGCCTATAATTCACCCCTCCACTTT. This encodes CASSFSIAYNSPLHF. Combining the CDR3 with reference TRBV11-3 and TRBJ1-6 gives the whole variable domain EAGVVQSPRYKIIEKKQPVAFWCNPISGHNTLYWYLQNLGQGPELLIRYENEEAVDDSQLPKDRFSAERLKGVDSTLKIQPAELGDSAVYLCASSFSIAYNSPLHFGNGTRLTVT.

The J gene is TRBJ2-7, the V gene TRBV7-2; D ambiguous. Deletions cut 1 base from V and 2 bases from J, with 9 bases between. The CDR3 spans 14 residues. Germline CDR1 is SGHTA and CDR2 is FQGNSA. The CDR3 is CASSLVLAPYEQYF. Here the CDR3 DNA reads TGTGCCAGCAGCTTAGTGCTGGCCCCCTACGAGCAGTACTTC.

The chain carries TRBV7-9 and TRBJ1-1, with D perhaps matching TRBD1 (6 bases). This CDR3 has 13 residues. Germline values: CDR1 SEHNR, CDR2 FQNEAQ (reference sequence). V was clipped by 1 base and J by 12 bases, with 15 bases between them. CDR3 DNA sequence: TGTGCCAGCAGCTTAGTAAACAGGGACGTGACTTTCTTT. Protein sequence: CASSLVNRDVTFF.

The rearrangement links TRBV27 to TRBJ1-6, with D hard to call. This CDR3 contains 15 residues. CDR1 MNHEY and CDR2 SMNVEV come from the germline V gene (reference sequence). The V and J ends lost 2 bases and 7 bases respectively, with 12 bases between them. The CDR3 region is CASSLEGRVNSPLHF. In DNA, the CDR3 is TGTGCCAGCAGTTTAGAGGGCCGAGTGAATTCACCCCTCCACTTT.

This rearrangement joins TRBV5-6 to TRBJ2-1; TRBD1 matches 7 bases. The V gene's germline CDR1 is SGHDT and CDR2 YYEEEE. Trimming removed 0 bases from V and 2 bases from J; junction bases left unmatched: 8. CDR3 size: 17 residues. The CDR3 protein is CASSLAVGRGTYNEQFF. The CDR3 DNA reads TGTGCCAGCAGCTTGGCCGTAGGCAGGGGGACCTACAATGAGCAGTTCTTC.

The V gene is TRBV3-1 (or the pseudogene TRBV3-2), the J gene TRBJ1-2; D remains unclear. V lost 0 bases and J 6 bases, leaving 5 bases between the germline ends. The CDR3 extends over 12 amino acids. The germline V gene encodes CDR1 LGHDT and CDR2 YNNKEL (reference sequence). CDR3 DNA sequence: TGTGCCAGCAGCCAAGAGAGAAATGGCTACACCTTC. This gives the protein CASSQERNGYTF.

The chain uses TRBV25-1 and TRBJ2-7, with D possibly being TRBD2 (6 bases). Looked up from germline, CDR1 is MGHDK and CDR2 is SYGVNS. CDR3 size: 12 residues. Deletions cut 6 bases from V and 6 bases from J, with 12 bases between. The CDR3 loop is CASRRFGGEQYF. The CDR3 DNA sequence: TGTGCCAGCAGGCGATTCGGGGGCGAGCAGTACTTC.

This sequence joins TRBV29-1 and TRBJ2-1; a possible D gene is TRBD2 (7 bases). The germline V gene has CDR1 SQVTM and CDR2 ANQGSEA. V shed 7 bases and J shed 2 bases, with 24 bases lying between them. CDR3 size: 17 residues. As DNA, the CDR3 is TGCAGCGCCGGAGTGAGGTGGGGGGGCGACGCCTACAATGAGCAGTTCTTC. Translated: CSAGVRWGGDAYNEQFF.